The rows below give T cell receptor beta chains drawn from one sample of a study of siplizumab effects on memory and regulatory T cells. Assay: immunoSEQ multiplex PCR; the TCRdb copy retains only in-frame clones and omits some. Here the sample spans about 120,000 clones, just over 90% being singletons. Sequenced material: non-Treg CD4+ T cells sorted from blood. The receptor set was obtained from a human donor in good health. CDR3s include the opening cysteine and the closing phenylalanine or tryptophan. A D gene is named only where the DNA matches it firmly. Clone size is shown for a subset of rows, as once, few, many or a class of expanded clone.

TRBV5-1	TRBD2	TRBJ2-5	.	TGCGCCAGCAGCTCCACTAGCGGTAAAGAGACCCAGTACTTC	CASSSTSGKETQYF
TRBV11-2	.	TRBJ1-1	.	TGTGCCAGCAGCCAGGGACCTTGGAACACTGAAGCTTTCTTT	CASSQGPWNTEAFF
TRBV27	.	TRBJ1-2	.	TGTGCCAGCAGTTTCCGGGACACCGTCTATGGCTACACCTTC	CASSFRDTVYGYTF
TRBV2	.	TRBJ2-7	.	TGTGCCAGTTCCACGTACGAGCAGTACTTC	CASSTYEQYF
TRBV5-1	.	TRBJ1-5	.	TGCGCCAGCAGCCCCCACGGGGGTGGACAGCCCCAGCATTTT	CASSPHGGGQPQHF
TRBV7-3	TRBD2	TRBJ2-1	.	TGTGCCAGCAGTATTCGGGGGGTCGCTTACAATGAGCAGTTCTTC	CASSIRGVAYNEQFF
TRBV5-4	TRBD1	TRBJ1-1	.	TGTGCCAGCAGCTTACAGGGGAACCCAGCTTTCTTT	CASSLQGNPAFF
TRBV2	.	TRBJ2-2	.	TGTGCCAGCAGTGGTCAGGGAAGCACCGGGGAGCTGTTTTTT	CASSGQGSTGELFF
TRBV5-6	.	TRBJ2-5	.	TGTGCCAGCAGCTTGGCCAGGGTGGAGACCCAGTACTTC	CASSLARVETQYF
TRBV5-1	TRBD1	TRBJ1-4	.	TGCGCCAGCAGCTTTCAGGGGGCGGATGAAAAACTGTTTTTT	CASSFQGADEKLFF
TRBV7-2	.	TRBJ2-1	.	TGTGCCAGCAGCCGCCTGTTAGAGTCCTACAATGAGCAGTTCTTC	CASSRLLESYNEQFF
TRBV11-2	TRBD1	TRBJ2-3	.	TGTGCCAGCAGCTCGTTGGACAGGGGGATAGGCACAGATACGCAGTATTTT	CASSSLDRGIGTDTQYF
TRBV10-3	.	TRBJ2-3	once	TGTGCCTCGGCGACCCCAGATACGCAGTATTTT	CASATPDTQYF
TRBV10-3	TRBD1	TRBJ1-1	.	TGTGCCACCACCCGGGACAGGCGGAACACTGAAGCTTTCTTT	CATTRDRRNTEAFF
TRBV27	.	TRBJ1-5	.	TGTGCCAGCAGTTTACGGGAGGGCAATCAGCCCCAGCATTTT	CASSLREGNQPQHF
TRBV7-9	.	TRBJ2-3	.	TGTGCCAGCAGCTTAGATCCTCGGTCGATCGCGCAGTATTTT	CASSLDPRSIAQYF
TRBV5-4	.	TRBJ1-3	once	TGTGCCAGCAGCCCCGGGGGCGGGGCTGGAAACACCATATATTTT	CASSPGGGAGNTIYF
TRBV19	.	TRBJ1-5	.	TGTGCCACCCGAGACCGGGCCCGCAATCAGCCCCAGCATTTT	CATRDRARNQPQHF
TRBV11-1	TRBD1	TRBJ2-5	.	TGTGCCAGCAGCTTAGAGGACAGGGGGCAGGCCCAGTACTTC	CASSLEDRGQAQYF
TRBV28	.	TRBJ2-2	.	TGTGCCAGCAGCGAACCCGGACGGACCGGGGAGCTGTTTTTT	CASSEPGRTGELFF
TRBV5-1	.	TRBJ1-1	few	TGCGCCAGCGGGTCGAGGGCGGGACTTAGGATGAACACTGAAGCTTTCTTT	CASGSRAGLRMNTEAFF
TRBV28	TRBD2	TRBJ2-5	once	TGTGCCAGCAGCCGCGGGGGGCGGGAGACCCAGTACTTC	CASSRGGRETQYF
TRBV5-1	TRBD1	TRBJ2-6	.	TGCGCCAGCAGCTGGGGACAGGGCGGCCTCCTCTCTGGGGCCAACGTCCTGACTTTC	CASSWGQGGLLSGANVLTF
TRBV7-2	.	TRBJ2-3	.	TGTGCCAGCAGCCCCATAGGGGGGCAAGCCGGGTATTTT	CASSPIGGQAGYF
TRBV28	.	TRBJ1-4	.	TGTGCCAGCAGTTTAGGTGGTCGGAGAAATGAAAAACTGTTTTTT	CASSLGGRRNEKLFF
TRBV7-7	TRBD2	TRBJ2-7	.	TGTGCCAGCAGCTTAGCGTCTTCTAGCGGCACCTACGAGCAGTACTTC	CASSLASSSGTYEQYF
TRBV7-7	TRBD1	TRBJ1-1	few	TGTGCCAGCACCAAGGGGGCAGACAACACTGAAGCTTTCTTT	CASTKGADNTEAFF
TRBV2	.	TRBJ1-1	.	TGTGCCAGCAGGGGTTTGAGGGGTGGGACTGAAGCTTTCTTT	CASRGLRGGTEAFF
TRBV10-3	.	TRBJ1-3	.	TGTGCCATCAGTGGGCCTCCGGGGGCAGTAGCTGGAAACACCATATATTTT	CAISGPPGAVAGNTIYF
TRBV18	.	TRBJ1-1	.	TGTGCCAGCTCACCAGGGATCGTGAACACTGAAGCTTTCTTT	CASSPGIVNTEAFF
TRBV5-4	TRBD1	TRBJ2-2	.	TGTGCCAGCAGCTTGGATAATTCGACAGGGCTAGGCACCGGGGAGCTGTTTTTT	CASSLDNSTGLGTGELFF
TRBV30	TRBD1	TRBJ1-2	.	TGTGCCTGGAGTGTACTTCGACAGGGAAGCTACACCTTC	CAWSVLRQGSYTF
TRBV5-6	TRBD1	TRBJ2-7	.	TGTGCCAGCAGCCCTGGGACAGGGGCTCGGGGCGAGCAGTACTTC	CASSPGTGARGEQYF
TRBV6-5	.	TRBJ1-5	.	TGTGCCAGCAGTTACTCCGGGGCCCATCAGCCCCAGCATTTT	CASSYSGAHQPQHF
TRBV9	.	TRBJ1-2	.	TGTGCCAGCAGCGCCTATGGCTACACCTTC	CASSAYGYTF
TRBV7-2	TRBD1	TRBJ2-1	once	TGTGCCAGCAGCTGGGACAGGGAAGCCGAGCAGTTCTTC	CASSWDREAEQFF
TRBV7-8	.	TRBJ1-6	.	TGTGCCAGCAGCCGAGATTCGACCCGGACGGCATCGACACCCCTCCACTTT	CASSRDSTRTASTPLHF
TRBV27	.	TRBJ2-7	.	TGTGCCAGCAGACTCCGGGTCCCTGACTCCTACGAGCAGTACTTC	CASRLRVPDSYEQYF
TRBV19	.	TRBJ1-1	.	TGTGCCAGTAGTATTAGATCTGAAGCTTTCTTT	CASSIRSEAFF
TRBV19	TRBD1	TRBJ1-1	.	TGTGCCAGTAGTCCCGGGACAGGGAACACTGAAGCTTTCTTT	CASSPGTGNTEAFF
TRBV2	.	TRBJ1-1	.	TGTGCCAGCAGTGTGGGGGAGACTGAAGCTTTCTTT	CASSVGETEAFF
TRBV7-2	TRBD1	TRBJ2-5	.	TGTGCCAGCAGCTGGCCCAGGGGGCTGTCGGAGACCCAGTACTTC	CASSWPRGLSETQYF
TRBV5-6	.	TRBJ1-4	.	TGTGCCAGCAGCTATACAGGGACTAATGAAAAACTGTTTTTT	CASSYTGTNEKLFF
TRBV6-6	.	TRBJ1-5	.	TGTGCAAGCACTTCAGGAGTAGAGCCCCAGCATTTT	CASTSGVEPQHF
TRBV25-1	TRBD1	TRBJ2-7	.	TGTGCCAGCGCCGGACAGGGTTCGGCCGAGCAGTACTTC	CASAGQGSAEQYF
TRBV6-6	TRBD1	TRBJ2-7	.	TGTGCCAGCAGTGCACCGGGACAGGGTTTCGAGCAGTACTTC	CASSAPGQGFEQYF
TRBV6-4	.	TRBJ2-7	once	TGTGCCAGCAGTGACAGGGCAGGGACTCCGTTC	CASSDRAGTPF
TRBV29-1	.	TRBJ1-1	.	TGCAGCGCAGACCGGGGAGGGAACACTGAAGCTTTCTTT	CSADRGGNTEAFF
TRBV10-3	TRBD1	TRBJ1-1	.	TGTGCCATCGAACAGGGGGACCTCATGAACACTGAAGCTTTCTTT	CAIEQGDLMNTEAFF
TRBV5-4	.	TRBJ1-5	.	TGTGCCAGCAGCTTGGGAGGGGATAGCAATCAGCCCCAGCATTTT	CASSLGGDSNQPQHF
TRBV6-1	TRBD2	TRBJ2-7	.	TGTGCCAGCAGTGAAGCCCTAGCGGTGGGCCGGCAGTACTTC	CASSEALAVGRQYF
TRBV29-1	.	TRBJ1-1	.	TGCAGCGCCACCGCGCCAGGCCGACCCAAAGCTTTCTTT	CSATAPGRPKAFF
TRBV7-2	.	TRBJ1-2	.	TGTGCCAGCAAGACAGGTATAAACTATGGCTACACCTTC	CASKTGINYGYTF
TRBV1	.	TRBJ2-5	.	TGCACCAGCAGCCCGGCCCCTCCTAGCGGGGGGCAAGAGACCCAGTACTTC	CTSSPAPPSGGQETQYF
TRBV18	.	TRBJ1-1	.	TGTGCCAGCTCACCGCAGGGAACGGTAGACACTGAAGCTTTCTTT	CASSPQGTVDTEAFF
TRBV14	.	TRBJ1-1	.	TGTGCCAGCAGCCACCTCGGGGCAGGGAAAATGGGGACTGAAGCTTTCTTT	CASSHLGAGKMGTEAFF
TRBV19	.	TRBJ2-5	once	TGTGCCAGTAGTTTGGGGATTGTATTATCAGGAGAGACCCAGTACTTC	CASSLGIVLSGETQYF
TRBV7-2	.	TRBJ1-6	.	TGTGCCAGCAGCCCGGGAAATACTTCACCCCTCCACTTT	CASSPGNTSPLHF
TRBV4-3	.	TRBJ1-4	once	TGCGCCAGCAGCCAAGAAGGATCGGGCTATGAAAAACTGTTTTTT	CASSQEGSGYEKLFF